The 5 T cell receptor beta chains in this list originate from one sample, sequenced in a study of T cell responses to AZD1222 COVID-19 vaccine. The method was immunoSEQ multiplex PCR; TCRdb's version includes in-frame clones alone and lacks a portion of them. The sample has under 150,000 clones, approximately 89% seen once. The source was peripheral blood, collected on day 0 of AZD1222 vaccination. The receptors stem from an adult in good health.

This clone showed up just once. The chain combines TRBV7-9 with TRBJ2-7, with 10 bases lining up with TRBD1. CDR1 is SEHNR and CDR2 is FQNEAQ in the germline V gene (reference sequence). There are 16 residues in the CDR3. Losses at the gene ends were 5 bases for V and 5 bases for J; bases not matched to a gene: 12. This chain's CDR3 is CASSIYRTGGENEQYF. CDR3 sequence (DNA): TGTGCCAGCAGCATCTACCGGACAGGGGGTGAGAACGAGCAGTACTTC.

This chain uses TRBV15 with TRBJ1-5; D unclear. The germline V and J ends were trimmed by 1 base and 4 bases, with 8 bases remaining between them. Germline CDR1 reads LNHNV; CDR2 reads YYDKDF (reference sequence). The CDR3 is made up of 14 amino acids. CDR3 bases: TGTGCCACCAGCAGAGGGGCCTCTAATCAGCCCCAGCATTTT. Translation gives CATSRGASNQPQHF.

J is TRBJ2-4 and V is TRBV12-3 or TRBV12-4; a possible D gene is TRBD1 (5 bases). V was shortened by 5 bases and J by 8 bases, with 10 bases between the two germline ends. The CDR3 has 12 amino acids. CDR3 region: CASSRGSHIQYF. In DNA form, the CDR3 reads TGTGCCAGCAGTAGGGGCAGCCACATTCAGTACTTC.

The chain uses TRBV9 and TRBJ1-1; TRBD1 might be the D (5 bases). Looked up from germline, CDR1 is SGDLS and CDR2 is YYNGEE. The V and J ends lost 6 bases and 1 base respectively, with 10 bases between them. The CDR3 contains 13 residues. Written as DNA, the CDR3 is TGTGCCAGCAACCGGGGGGGGAACACTGAAGCTTTCTTT. Its protein is CASNRGGNTEAFF.

V and J are TRBV7-6 and TRBJ2-2; TRBD1 matches at 9 bases. This CDR3 has 15 amino acids. Germline CDR1 reads SGHVS; CDR2 reads FNYEAQ. Trimming took 6 bases from V and 2 from J; bases not matched to a gene: 4. This chain's CDR3 is CASRPGQGNTGELFF. DNA for the CDR3: TGTGCCAGCAGGCCGGGACAGGGAAACACCGGGGAGCTGTTTTTT. Based on the CDR3 plus reference TRBV7-6 and TRBJ2-2, the full variable domain is GAGVSQSPRYKVTKRGQDVALRCDPISGHVSLYWYRQALGQGPEFLTYFNYEAQQDKSGLPNDRFSAERPEGSISTLTIQRTEQRDSAMYRCASRPGQGNTGELFFGEGSRLTVL.